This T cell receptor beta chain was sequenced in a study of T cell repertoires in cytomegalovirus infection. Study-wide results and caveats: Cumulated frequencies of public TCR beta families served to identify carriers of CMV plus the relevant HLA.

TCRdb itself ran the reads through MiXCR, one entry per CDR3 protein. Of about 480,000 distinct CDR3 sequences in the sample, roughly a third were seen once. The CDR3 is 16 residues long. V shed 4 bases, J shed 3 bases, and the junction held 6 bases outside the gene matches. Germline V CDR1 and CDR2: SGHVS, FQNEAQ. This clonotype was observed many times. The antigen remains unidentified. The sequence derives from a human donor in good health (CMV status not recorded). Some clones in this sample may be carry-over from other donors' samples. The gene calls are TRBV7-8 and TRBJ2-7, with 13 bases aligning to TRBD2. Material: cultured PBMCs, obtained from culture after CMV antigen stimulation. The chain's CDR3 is CASSSGLAGPDYEQYF. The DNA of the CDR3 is TGTGCCAGCAGCTCGGGACTAGCGGGGCCGGACTACGAGCAGTACTTC.